This T cell receptor beta chain is from a study of T cell repertoires in cytomegalovirus infection (dated by TCRdb to 2018 to 2020). Background on the whole study: Peptide stimulations targeted recently identified HLA-C-restricted CMV epitopes, whose presentation resists viral immunomodulation, together with well-studied HLA-B-restricted epitopes. Donor HLA type was relevant to the analysis, as public TCR beta signatures indicated carriage of CMV infection together with the matching HLA type.

Sequenced on an Illumina HiSeq 1500. TCRdb reprocessed the public reads (quality trimming at Q25 with fastp, clone calling with MiXCR) and kept in-frame beta chains. Every distinct CDR3 protein forms one entry, paired with its most common genes and DNA. For this sample there are approximately 590,000 distinct CDR3 sequences; 35% to 50% appear just once. The ten largest clones add up to 40% to 60% of the sample. Broad study findings and their caveats: The ex vivo response was dominated by HLA-C-restricted CMV-specific TCR beta clonotypes, which also provided the single most frequent clonotype in two of eight donors. Carriers of CMV infection plus the relevant HLA type were discriminated by the cumulative frequency of public TCR beta family members in the study cohort and in an independent 352-donor cohort.

This clonotype was picked up a small number of times. Its target antigen remains unknown. Base qualities were left out, and no much larger clone turns up one base away. The germline V gene provides CDR1 MNHGY and CDR2 SAAAGT. Trimming takes 6 bases off V and 6 bases off J; junction bases not matched to a gene: 9. The CDR3, from cysteine to phenylalanine, totals 15 residues. Of all the DNA, just the CDR3 is kept, 45 bases in frame from base 1. This specimen's treatment or condition label, interpreted: in vitro stimulation with specific CMV peptide epitopes to enrich CMV-specific T cells. The TCR comes from a human donor in good health (CMV status not recorded). Some clones in this sample may be carry-over from other donors' samples. Rearrangement joined TRBV6-8 to TRBJ2-2; the junction holds 8 bases that match TRBD1. The sample consisted of cultured PBMCs, taken from culture after CMV antigen stimulation. CDR3 region: CASSPGQGAAGELFF. At the DNA level, the sequence is TGTGCCAGCAGCCCTGGACAGGGTGCAGCCGGGGAGCTGTTTTTT.